This T cell receptor beta chain was profiled in a study of shared clonotypes between healthy human individuals. General observations from the study: Naive CD4 clonotype sharing across a handful of donors was about 5%.

Trimming took 1 base from V and 4 from J; bases not matched to a gene: 12. CDR3 length equals 17 residues. The germline V gene encodes CDR1 MGHDK and CDR2 SYGVNS. Sequenced by immunoSEQ multiplex PCR; TCRdb stores in-frame clones only, minus some. The repertoire holds some 2,000,000 clones, with 90% to 95% as singletons. With respect to this clone: Its antigen remains unknown.

Sequenced sample: naive CD4+ T cells sorted from blood. This sample's subset: CD45RA+ positively selected. This chain joins TRBV25-1 and TRBJ2-7; 8 nucleotides align to TRBD1. The source is a man aged 18 to 35 in good health. CDR3 nucleotides: TGTGCCAGCAGTGAATTTGAGTCAGGGGGCGGTCGTTACGAGCAGTACTTC. It translates to CASSEFESGGGRYEQYF.